The sequence of this TCR beta chain was determined in a study of CD8 T cells in ankylosing spondylitis. Study findings and constraints: Characteristic, it appeared, of ankylosing spondylitis blood was a TCR beta motif of about eight highly homologous variants. Disease-linked clones bore a CD8+ phenotype and were relatively rare in peripheral blood. Disease-linked clones reportedly concentrated significantly in matched ankylosing spondylitis synovial fluid.

This CDR3 has 13 residues. V was shortened by 8 bases and J by 0 bases, with 12 bases between the two germline ends. CDR1 SQVTM and CDR2 ANQGSEA come from the germline V gene. Making the TCR beta libraries involved quantitative 5'-RACE with molecular barcodes. TCRdb re-derived calls from the 5' RACE reads in MiXCR, one entry per CDR3 protein. This table has about 400,000 distinct CDR3 sequences, under 25% appearing once. This clonotype was seen ten or more times. What it recognizes is unknown. This chain links TRBV29-1 with TRBJ2-3; D is perhaps TRBD1 (6 bases). The sample was blood, either unsorted or a sorted T cell fraction (not recorded which). This receptor was identified in a male donor with ankylosing spondylitis. In nucleotides, the CDR3 is TGCAGCACTCAGGGGCGTAGCACAGATACGCAGTATTTT. This codes for CSTQGRSTDTQYF.